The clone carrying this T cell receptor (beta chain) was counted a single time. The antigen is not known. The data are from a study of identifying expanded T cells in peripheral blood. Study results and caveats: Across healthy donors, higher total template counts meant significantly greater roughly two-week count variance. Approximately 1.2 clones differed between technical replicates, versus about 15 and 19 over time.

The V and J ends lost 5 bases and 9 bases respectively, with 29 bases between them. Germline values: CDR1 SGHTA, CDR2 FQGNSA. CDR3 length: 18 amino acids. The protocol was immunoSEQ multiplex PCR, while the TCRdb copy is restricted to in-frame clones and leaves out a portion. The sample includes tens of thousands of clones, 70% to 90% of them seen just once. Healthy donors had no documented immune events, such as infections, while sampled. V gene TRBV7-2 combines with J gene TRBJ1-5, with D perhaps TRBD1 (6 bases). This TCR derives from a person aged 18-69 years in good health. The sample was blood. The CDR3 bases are TGTGCCAGCAGCCCCGGCAGTGACCGGGCGCTCAAACAGGGGCCCCAGCATTTT. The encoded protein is CASSPGSDRALKQGPQHF.